Listed here are 9 T cell receptor beta chains from one sample, sequenced in a study of T cell repertoires in aging, cancer and after chemotherapy. TRB rearrangements spanning V, D and J were amplified using mixed TRB-A/B primers. TCRdb reprocessed the multiplex PCR reads via MiXCR and lists one record per CDR3 protein. This sample yields roughly 10,000 distinct CDR3 sequences, of which approximately 35% are seen a single time; roughly 10% belongs to the top ten. TCR beta rearrangements were amplified from peripheral blood genomic DNA. The sample comprised blood. The receptors come from a human donor in good health.

Points on this clonotype: A read error may account for a junction end that differs from germline. The gene calls are TRBV15 and TRBJ2-5, with a tentative D call TRBD1 (6 bases). The germline gives CDR1 LNHNV, CDR2 YYDKDF (reference sequence). The CDR3 has 15 residues. The CDR3 DNA reads TGTGCCACCAGCGGAGACGGACAGTCCCAAGAGACCCAGTACTTC. This codes for CATSGDGQSQETQYF. The full variable domain, its missing parts supplied by reference TRBV15 and TRBJ2-5, is DAMVIQNPRYQVTQFGKPVTLSCSQTLNHNVMYWYQQKSSQAPKLLFHYYDKDFNNEADTPDNFQSRRPNTSFCFLDIRSPGLGDTAMYLCATSGDGQSQETQYFGPGTRLLVL.

This clonotype occurred a few times. The chain recombines TRBV6-1 with TRBJ1-4; TRBD1 matches 8 bases. There are 15 residues in the CDR3. V dropped 4 bases and J dropped 5; count of bases not matched to a gene: 6. CDR1 is MNHNS and CDR2 is SASEGT in the germline V gene. The CDR3 bases are TGTGCCAGCAGTGTACGGACAGGGAGGAATGAAAAACTGTTTTTT. As protein: CASSVRTGRNEKLFF.

This clonotype was observed a few times. This rearrangement joins TRBV5-4 to TRBJ2-3, with 9 positions matching TRBD1. The CDR3 totals 13 residues. V shed 3 bases and J 8 bases; nucleotides not matched to a gene: 4. Germline-derived CDR1 and CDR2 are SGHNT and YYREEE (reference sequence). CDR3 sequence reads: CASSWDREGTQYF. The CDR3 region has the DNA TGTGCCAGCAGCTGGGACAGGGAAGGTACGCAGTATTTT.

This clonotype is labeled as medium-sized. This chain uses TRBV27 with TRBJ2-2, with D possibly TRBD1 on 5 matching bases. Trimming stripped 6 bases from V and 6 bases from J, with 11 bases between. CDR1 is MNHEY, CDR2 SMNVEV, per germline (reference sequence). This CDR3 is 13 amino acids long. CDR3 bases: TGTGCCAGCAGCAACAGGTTCGCCGGGGAGCTGTTTTTT. It encodes CASSNRFAGELFF.

In this sample, this clonotype turned up a few times. The V and J genes are TRBV5-4 and TRBJ2-1, with a weak D call TRBD2 (6 bases). The V and J ends lost 2 bases and 6 bases respectively, with 15 bases between them. The CDR3 consists of 15 residues. Germline V gives CDR1 SGHNT, CDR2 YYREEE (reference sequence). The CDR3 sequence: CASSFTGEKLNEQFF. The CDR3 DNA reads as TGTGCCAGCAGCTTCACGGGAGAGAAACTCAATGAGCAGTTCTTC.

The chain is built from TRBV24-1 and TRBJ2-2, with TRBD1 identical over 8 bases. V was pared by 12 bases and J by 2 bases, with 7 bases of the junction left unmatched. The germline gives CDR1 KGHDR, CDR2 SFDVKD. This CDR3 is built from 14 residues. The CDR3 DNA reads as TGTGCCTCGGATGACAGGGGAAACACCGGGGAGCTGTTTTTT. It yields the protein CASDDRGNTGELFF.

This clonotype was counted a few times. The chain carries TRBV19 and TRBJ2-4, with a tentative D call TRBD1 (5 bases). The CDR3 is 13 amino acids. Trimming left V 5 bases short and J 6 bases short, with 11 bases between. The V gene's germline CDR1 is LNHDA and CDR2 SQIVND (reference sequence). CDR3 loop: CASSEDKGNIQYF. The CDR3 DNA reads TGTGCCAGTAGTGAGGACAAGGGAAACATTCAGTACTTC.

This sequence joins TRBV24-1 and TRBJ2-4; TRBD1 matches 7 bases. CDR1 KGHDR and CDR2 SFDVKD come from the germline V gene. V lost 4 bases to trimming and J lost 8 bases; unmatched junction nucleotides: 4. The CDR3 extends over 13 amino acids. In DNA form, the CDR3 reads TGTGCCACCAGTGAAACAGGGGTGGACATTCAGTACTTC. This gives the protein CATSETGVDIQYF.

By share of the sample, this clonotype is medium-sized. The CDR3, as DNA: TGTGCCAGTAGTACGGGACTAGCGCATGAGCAGTTCTTC. Amino acid sequence: CASSTGLAHEQFF. V is TRBV19 and J is TRBJ2-1; 10 bases align to TRBD2. Per germline, CDR1 LNHDA and CDR2 SQIVND (reference sequence). The J segment lost 8 bases and the V segment lost 4 bases, leaving 2 bases of the junction unmatched. There are 13 residues in the CDR3.